This T cell receptor beta chain was identified during a study of glioma-infiltrating T cells. Findings and limits, study-wide: Tissue and blood shared very few CDR3 sequences.

Amplification of TCR alpha and beta CDR3 regions from RNA used iRepertoire nested multiplex PCR. Input was about 95-400 ng of tissue mRNA or PBMC total RNA. TCRdb independently ran MiXCR on the multiplex PCR reads; one entry per CDR3 protein. The data contain about 210,000 distinct CDR3 sequences, roughly 32% of them singletons. Trimming took off 4 bases at V and 4 bases at J, with 13 bases between the two ends. Germline-derived CDR1 and CDR2 are MNHNS and SASEGT. CDR3 size: 15 residues. This clonotype was observed at least ten times. Its antigen is still unknown. The sequenced sample was glioma tissue, nonneoplastic brain tissue, or PBMCs (not recorded which). The chain links TRBV6-1 to TRBJ1-4; D remains ambiguous. The sequence was collected from a human donor with low-grade glioma or glioblastoma, undergoing nonglioma brain surgery, or in good health (not recorded which). CDR3 coding DNA: TGTGCCAGCAGTGGAGCCCCCCGTCGTAATGAAAAACTGTTTTTT. As protein: CASSGAPRRNEKLFF.